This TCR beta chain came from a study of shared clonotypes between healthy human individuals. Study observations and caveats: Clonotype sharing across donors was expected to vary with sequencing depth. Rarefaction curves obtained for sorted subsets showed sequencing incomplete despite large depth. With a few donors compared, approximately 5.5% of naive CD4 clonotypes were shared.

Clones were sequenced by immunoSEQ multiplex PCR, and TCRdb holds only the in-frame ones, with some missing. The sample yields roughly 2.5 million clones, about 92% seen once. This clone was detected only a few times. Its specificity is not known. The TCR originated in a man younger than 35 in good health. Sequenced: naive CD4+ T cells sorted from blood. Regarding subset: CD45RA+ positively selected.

The CDR3 reads CASSYPDTQYF. CDR3 DNA: TGTGCCAGCAGTTACCCAGATACGCAGTATTTT. The chain has TRBV6-6 and TRBJ2-3, with D unclear. CDR1 is MNHNY, CDR2 SVGAGI, per germline (reference sequence). The V and J ends lost 2 bases and 4 bases respectively, with 1 base between them. CDR3 length equals 11 residues.